The 12 T cell receptor beta chains below were found in one sample sequenced in a study of T cells in Graves' hyperthyroidism and ophthalmopathy. RNA transcripts provided the source from which TCR beta CDR3 regions were amplified. First-round RT-PCR of the TCR CDR3 relied on the HTBI primer set. TCRdb redid the calling of the multiplex PCR reads with MiXCR, one entry per CDR3 protein. Of roughly 500,000 distinct CDR3 sequences in the sample, roughly 46% were seen once. The material sequenced was peripheral blood or thyroid tissue (not recorded which). Receptors originate from an adult woman with Graves' disease, either hyperthyroidism or ophthalmopathy (not recorded which).

This clonotype is a singleton in its sample. This chain links TRBV20-1 with TRBJ2-7; 11 bases align to TRBD2. The closer fit of TRBJ2-1 to the DNA end suggests the J call may be wrong. CDR3 length equals 17 residues. CDR1 is DFQATT and CDR2 is SNEGSKA in the germline V gene (reference sequence). The CDR3 DNA reads as TGCAGTGCTAGAGGAGGCATTAGCGGGAGGGTGAATTTTGAGCAGTTCTTC. Translating it yields CSARGGISGRVNFEQFF.

This chain connects TRBV20-1 to TRBJ2-5; possibly TRBD1 for D (6 bases). Deletions cut 7 bases from V and 7 bases from J, with 13 bases between. Germline V gene sequence: CDR1 DFQATT, CDR2 SNEGSKA (reference sequence). The CDR3 is 11 residues long. Here the CDR3 reads CSVQGMGTQYF. The CDR3 DNA is TGCAGTGTCCAGGGGATGGGGACCCAGTACTTC.

The chain carries TRBV10-3 and TRBJ1-2; 7 nucleotides align to TRBD1. Germline CDR1 and CDR2: ENHRY and SYGVKD. Trimming took 6 bases from V and 5 from J; bases not matched to a gene: 6. The CDR3 runs 13 residues. In DNA form, the CDR3 reads TGTGCCATCAGCGTCAAACAGGGGTATGGCTACACCTTC. Translated: CAISVKQGYGYTF.

This clonotype appeared many times. This chain links TRBV20-1 with TRBJ2-7; the D gene is possibly TRBD1 (5 bases). CDR1 is DFQATT and CDR2 is SNEGSKA in the germline V gene (reference sequence). The CDR3 is 15 residues long. With 4 bases removed from V and 0 bases from J, the gap between germline ends came to 16 bases. For the CDR3, the DNA is TGCAGTGCTACTTCTCCACAGGCGAGCTCCTACGAGCAGTACTTC. Protein sequence: CSATSPQASSYEQYF.

This clonotype has ten or more counts. The gene calls are TRBV10-1 and TRBJ2-7, with TRBD2 as a possible D gene (5 bases). This CDR3 contains 15 residues. Germline V gene sequence: CDR1 WNHNN, CDR2 SYGVQD (reference sequence). Trimming pared 2 bases from V and 0 bases from J, leaving 11 bases between. For the CDR3, the DNA is TGCGCCAGCAGTGAGGGACTTTCGGGCTCCTACGAGCAGTACTTC. This sequence encodes CASSEGLSGSYEQYF.

This clonotype was found a few times. The chain combines TRBV7-2 with TRBJ2-6, with D unresolved. The CDR3 contains 16 residues. Looked up from germline, CDR1 is SGHTA and CDR2 is FQGNSA. The V and J ends lost 5 bases and 1 base respectively, with 12 bases between them. CDR3 in amino acids: CASSPGPKSGANVLTF. For the CDR3, the DNA is TGTGCCAGCAGCCCAGGACCGAAATCTGGGGCCAACGTCCTGACTTTC.

The J gene is TRBJ1-2, the V gene TRBV29-1, with 9 bases that match TRBD1. Germline CDR1 reads SQVTM; CDR2 reads ANQGSEA. The junction had 4 bases not matched to a gene; V was cut back by 7 bases and J by 1 base. The CDR3 sequence is 13 residues long. The CDR3 bases are TGCAGCGCCTTGGACAGGGGTAACTATGGCTACACCTTC. Protein sequence: CSALDRGNYGYTF.

Concerning this clonotype: This sequence may be a read error, since a much larger clone differs from it by one base. The chain uses TRBV6-1 and TRBJ1-2; no definite D call. V lost 3 bases and J 4 bases, leaving 12 bases between the germline ends. The CDR3 has 14 amino acids. Germline V gene data show CDR1 as MNHNS and CDR2 as SASEGT. CDR3 sequence (DNA): TGTGCCAGCAGTGACGTACTTCAAGGCTATGGCTACACCTTC. Its translation is CASSDVLQGYGYTF.

V is TRBV7-7 and J is TRBJ2-2; 7 nucleotides agree with TRBD1. CDR1 SSHAT and CDR2 FNYEAQ come from the germline V gene (reference sequence). The CDR3 loop spans 16 amino acids. The V and J ends lost 5 bases and 4 bases, in that order; junction bases with no gene match: 10. The DNA of the CDR3 is TGTGCCAGCAGCCCCAGGACAGGTCGTGGCACCGGGGAGCTGTTTTTT. Amino acids: CASSPRTGRGTGELFF.

Points on this clonotype: At one boundary the junction diverges from the germline segment, which might be a read error. This chain connects TRBV7-8 to TRBJ1-2; 7 bases map to TRBD1. The length of the CDR3 is 14 residues. Germline CDR1 SGHVS, CDR2 FQNEAQ. For the CDR3, the DNA is TGCGCCAGCAGCACCCTACAGGGGCCGGAAGGCTACACCTTC. Its protein product is CASSTLQGPEGYTF. The whole variable domain, filled in from reference TRBV7-8 and TRBJ1-2, reads GAGVSQSPRYKVAKRGQDVALRCDPISGHVSLFWYQQALGQGPEFLTYFQNEAQLDKSGLPSDRFFAERPEGSVSTLKIQRTQQEDSAVYLCASSTLQGPEGYTFGSGTRLTVV.

This clonotype was seen ten or more times. The J gene is TRBJ1-5, the V gene TRBV6-6, with D hard to call. Germline-derived CDR1 and CDR2 are MNHNY and SVGAGI (reference sequence). V gave up 0 bases and J gave up 3 bases, with 6 bases separating them. The CDR3 is 14 amino acids. CDR3 nucleotide sequence: TGTGCCAGCAGTTACTCGAAGTCCAATCAGCCCCAGCATTTT. Protein: CASSYSKSNQPQHF.

The rearrangement uses TRBV10-2 and TRBJ2-7, with D uncertain. V lost 3 bases to trimming and J lost 6 bases, with 6 bases between them. This CDR3 region has 11 residues. Germline V gene lookup returns CDR1 WSHSY and CDR2 SAAADI. The CDR3 sequence: CASSEYFEQYF. CDR3 nucleotide sequence: TGCGCCAGCAGTGAATACTTCGAGCAGTACTTC.